The entry that follows covers one TCR beta chain sequence. Its target is unknown. Compared with germline, one end of the junction differs, possibly owing to a read error. Each CDR3 protein gets one entry after TCRdb re-called the reads with MiXCR. The sample holds a few hundred thousand distinct CDR3 sequences, just under 40% seen once. The data were taken from a study of T cell repertoires in cytomegalovirus infection. As for the study in general: Use of recently identified HLA-C-restricted and well-studied HLA-B-restricted CMV epitopes was part of the study. Study-level findings and limits: Totalled public TCR beta family frequency picked out people who carried CMV plus the relevant HLA. Across the ex vivo response, the dominant clonotypes were HLA-C-restricted CMV-specific TCR beta clonotypes.

The length of the CDR3 is 11 residues. CDR1 and CDR2 (germline): SGDLS, YYNGEE. The chain uses TRBV9 and TRBJ2-1; the D gene could be TRBD1 or TRBD2 (5 bases each). The receptor's source is a human donor in good health (CMV status not recorded). Some clones in this sample may be carry-over from other donors' samples. This specimen was cultured PBMCs, taken from culture after CMV antigen stimulation. The CDR3 sequence: CASSDRIGTVF. The CDR3 DNA follows: TGTGCCAGCAGCGACAGGATAGGGACGGTCTTC.